This T cell receptor beta chain was sequenced in a study of OX40 agonist ivuxolimab in advanced cancers. Study outcomes and limitations: At 0.1 to 3.0 mg/kg and by week 6, CD4+ and CD8+ T cells in the blood had expanded clonally. Not determined was the antigen specificity of the expanded peripheral T cells.

Patients who had autoimmune disease history or got systemic immunosuppression were left out. CDR3 length: 16 residues. Germline V gene sequence: CDR1 MNHEY, CDR2 SMNVEV (reference sequence). The V and J ends lost 2 bases and 3 bases, in that order; junction bases with no gene match: 8. Sequencing was performed with immunoSEQ multiplex PCR; in TCRdb, only in-frame clones are kept and a portion is missing. The data show some 90,000 clones, just over 90% seen once. This clone was seen a handful of times. Its antigen is not known. The gene calls are TRBV27 and TRBJ2-7; 9 bases map to TRBD1. The material sequenced was CD4+ or CD8+ T cells sorted from blood, taken in a trial of the OX40 agonist ivuxolimab. The receptor comes from an adult with an advanced solid tumor such as melanoma, head and neck, liver or kidney cancer. CDR3 sequence (DNA): TGTGCCAGCAGTTTACGGCGTGGACAGGGGTTCTACGAGCAGTACTTC. It specifies CASSLRRGQGFYEQYF.